These 14 T cell receptor beta chains came from one sample sequenced in a study of metastatic and nonmetastatic thyroid tumors. Thyroid surgery took place with no prior treatment in any patient. TCRdb re-called the PCR reads via MiXCR. The sample comprises more than 90,000 clones, approximately 12% of which are singletons, and approximately 11% rests with the top ten. Material for sequencing was blood. Source of these receptors: a female donor with papillary thyroid cancer or a benign thyroid nodule (not recorded which). Some clones in this sample may be carry-over from other donors' samples.

The sample holds many counts of this clone. The chain is built from TRBV7-8 and TRBJ1-2; the D gene is possibly TRBD1 (5 bases). The length of the CDR3 is 16 residues. Germline V gene sequence: CDR1 SGHVS, CDR2 FQNEAQ. Trimming took off 4 bases at V and 4 bases at J, with 19 bases between the two ends. CDR3 sequence reads: CASSWGSGREFYGYTF. The CDR3 DNA follows: TGTGCCAGCAGCTGGGGTTCGGGACGGGAATTCTATGGCTACACCTTC.

A remark on this clone: Germline and junction disagree at one end, which may indicate a read error. This chain links TRBV6-1 with TRBJ1-5; D call uncertain. Germline assignment: CDR1 MNHNS and CDR2 SASEGT. The CDR3 spans 15 residues. The CDR3 nucleotides read TGTGCCAGCAGTGAGGGAGGTCTGCACAATCAGCGCCAGCATTTT. As protein: CASSEGGLHNQRQHF.

This clone has ten or more counts. The chain combines TRBV6-6 with TRBJ2-7; 8 nucleotides agree with TRBD1. The V and J ends lost 0 bases and 3 bases, in that order; junction bases with no gene match: 4. The germline CDR1 and CDR2 sequences are MNHNY and SVGAGI (reference sequence). CDR3 length: 15 residues. This CDR3 is CASSYSSGQGYEQYF. DNA of the CDR3: TGTGCCAGCAGTTACTCGAGTGGACAGGGCTACGAGCAGTACTTC.

The sample holds many counts of this clone. The J gene is TRBJ2-1, the V gene TRBV10-3; TRBD2 agrees at 8 bases. V shed 4 bases and J 1 base; nucleotides not matched to a gene: 9. Germline CDR1 ENHRY, CDR2 SYGVKD. This CDR3 spans 17 amino acids. CDR3 amino acids: CAISVRGEGLSYNEQFF. The CDR3 DNA follows: TGTGCCATCAGTGTGCGGGGGGAAGGGTTATCCTACAATGAGCAGTTCTTC.

This clone was seen repeatedly, ten times or more. A much larger clone lies one base from this, so it may be a read error. The sample has other DNA sequences that encode this CDR3 too. The V and J genes are TRBV27 and TRBJ2-7, with TRBD2 matching 7 bases. V dropped 4 bases and J dropped 6; count of bases not matched to a gene: 12. The CDR3 sequence is 15 residues long. CDR1 is MNHEY, CDR2 SMNVEV, per germline (reference sequence). In DNA, the CDR3 is TGTGCCAGCAGTTCCCCGGGGAGGGGTACAATCGAGCAGTACTTC. Protein sequence: CASSSPGRGTIEQYF.

With respect to this clone: This may stem from a read error, because a much larger clone lies one nucleotide away. The chain uses TRBV5-5 and TRBJ2-3, with unresolved D. There are 15 residues in the CDR3. Germline V gene sequence: CDR1 SGHKS, CDR2 YYEKEE (reference sequence). CDR3 in DNA: TGTGCCAGCAGCTTGACTCCTCTTGACACAGATACGAAGTATTTT. Translation gives CASSLTPLDTDTKYF.

This clone occurred many times. The chain recombines TRBV7-2 with TRBJ2-5; maybe TRBD2 (6 bases). Germline V gene data show CDR1 as SGHTA and CDR2 as FQGNSA. V lost 5 bases and J 5 bases, leaving 9 bases between the germline ends. This CDR3 comprises 12 residues. CDR3 in amino acids: CASSKGGETQYF. For the CDR3, the DNA is TGTGCCAGCAGCAAAGGAGGGGAGACCCAGTACTTC. Combining the CDR3 with reference TRBV7-2 and TRBJ2-5 gives the whole variable domain GAGVSQSPSNKVTEKGKDVELRCDPISGHTALYWYRQSLGQGLEFLIYFQGNSAPDKSGLPSDRFSAERTGGSVSTLTIQRTQQEDSAVYLCASSKGGETQYFGPGTRLLVL.

This clone was detected only a few times. The gene calls are TRBV6-1 and TRBJ2-7; 8 bases align to TRBD1. V lost 1 base to trimming and J lost 6 bases; unmatched junction nucleotides: 8. This CDR3 is built from 15 residues. Per germline, CDR1 MNHNS and CDR2 SASEGT. CDR3 in DNA: TGTGCCAGCAGTGAAGTTGGGGGACAGGCGAGCGAGCAGTACTTC. As protein: CASSEVGGQASEQYF.

This clone showed up many times. V and J are TRBV19 and TRBJ1-5; 7 bases fit TRBD1. The germline gives CDR1 LNHDA, CDR2 SQIVND (reference sequence). The trim removed 4 bases at V and 5 bases at J, leaving 5 bases unmatched. This CDR3 has 14 amino acids. CDR3 loop: CASSTRRGDQPQHF. The CDR3 bases are TGTGCCAGTAGTACGCGCAGGGGGGATCAGCCCCAGCATTTT.

The chain couples TRBV20-1 to TRBJ2-7; 7 positions match TRBD1. Germline CDR1 is DFQATT and CDR2 is SNEGSKA (reference sequence). V gave up 5 bases and J gave up 0 bases; unmatched junction bases: 7. CDR3 length: 14 amino acids. The CDR3 protein is CSAPTGTDSYEQYF. For the CDR3, the DNA is TGCAGTGCTCCGACCGGGACAGACTCCTACGAGCAGTACTTC.

This rearrangement joins TRBV20-1 to TRBJ2-7; D gene ambiguous. The CDR3 consists of 19 residues. Looked up from germline, CDR1 is DFQATT and CDR2 is SNEGSKA (reference sequence). Trimming removed 0 bases at V and 2 bases at J, with 26 bases between. DNA of the CDR3: TGCAGTGCTAGAGATAAGTCGTGGTCGCGACCGGTGGAGACCTACGAGCAGTACTTC. Translated: CSARDKSWSRPVETYEQYF.

This clone showed up many times. V gene TRBV5-1 combines with J gene TRBJ2-3, with TRBD1 matching over 8 bases. With V trimmed by 4 bases and J by 0 bases, 4 bases remained unmatched. Germline V CDR1 and CDR2: SGHRS, YFSETQ. This CDR3 is built from 15 residues. CDR3 sequence (DNA): TGCGCCAGCAGCAAGGACAGGGCCAGCACAGATACGCAGTATTTT. This translates into CASSKDRASTDTQYF.

This clone came up many times. The chain is built from TRBV29-1 and TRBJ1-1; the D is unclear. Trimming pared 4 bases from V and 1 base from J, leaving 13 bases between. The CDR3 spans 14 residues. Looked up from germline, CDR1 is SQVTM and CDR2 is ANQGSEA. CDR3 amino acids: CSVGGLYWNTEAFF. The CDR3, as DNA: TGCAGCGTTGGTGGGCTATATTGGAACACTGAAGCTTTCTTT.

Many counts were recorded for this clone. The gene calls are TRBV2 and TRBJ1-1; tentatively, D is TRBD1 (6 bases). The germline gives CDR1 SNHLY, CDR2 FYNNEI. The CDR3 contains 14 residues. Deletions cut 1 base from V and 5 bases from J, with 11 bases between. The CDR3 DNA sequence: TGTGCCAGCAGTGAAGTTGGGGGGCGGACTGAAGCTTTCTTT. It yields the protein CASSEVGGRTEAFF.